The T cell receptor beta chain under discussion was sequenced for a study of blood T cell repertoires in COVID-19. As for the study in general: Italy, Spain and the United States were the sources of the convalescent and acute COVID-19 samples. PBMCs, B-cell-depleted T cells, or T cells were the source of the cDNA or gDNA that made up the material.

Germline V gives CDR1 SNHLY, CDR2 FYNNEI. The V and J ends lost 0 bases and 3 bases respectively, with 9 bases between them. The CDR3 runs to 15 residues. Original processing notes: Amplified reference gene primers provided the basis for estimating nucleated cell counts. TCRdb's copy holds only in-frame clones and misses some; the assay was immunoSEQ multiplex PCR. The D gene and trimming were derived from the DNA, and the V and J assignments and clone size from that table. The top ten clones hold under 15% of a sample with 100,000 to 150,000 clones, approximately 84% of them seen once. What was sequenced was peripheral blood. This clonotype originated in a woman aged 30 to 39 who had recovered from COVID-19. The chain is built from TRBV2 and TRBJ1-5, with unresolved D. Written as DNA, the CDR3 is TGTGCCAGCAGTGAAGCGGGCCCTTACAATCAGCCCCAGCATTTT. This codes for CASSEAGPYNQPQHF.